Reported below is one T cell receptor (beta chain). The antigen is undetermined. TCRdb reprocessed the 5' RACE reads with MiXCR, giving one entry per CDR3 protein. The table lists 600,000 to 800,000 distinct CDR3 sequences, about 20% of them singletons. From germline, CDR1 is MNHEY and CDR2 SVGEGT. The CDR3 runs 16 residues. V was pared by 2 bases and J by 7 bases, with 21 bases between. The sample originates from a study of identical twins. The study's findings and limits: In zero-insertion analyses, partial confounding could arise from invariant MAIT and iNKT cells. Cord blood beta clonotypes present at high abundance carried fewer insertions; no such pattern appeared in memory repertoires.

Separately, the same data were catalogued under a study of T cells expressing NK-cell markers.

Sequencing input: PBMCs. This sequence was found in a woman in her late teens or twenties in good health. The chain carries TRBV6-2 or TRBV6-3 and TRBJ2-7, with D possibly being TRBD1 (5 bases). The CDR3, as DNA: TGTGCCAGCAGTTACCCCTCCCTCAGGGCTCGAACGGAGCAGTACTTC. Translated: CASSYPSLRARTEQYF.